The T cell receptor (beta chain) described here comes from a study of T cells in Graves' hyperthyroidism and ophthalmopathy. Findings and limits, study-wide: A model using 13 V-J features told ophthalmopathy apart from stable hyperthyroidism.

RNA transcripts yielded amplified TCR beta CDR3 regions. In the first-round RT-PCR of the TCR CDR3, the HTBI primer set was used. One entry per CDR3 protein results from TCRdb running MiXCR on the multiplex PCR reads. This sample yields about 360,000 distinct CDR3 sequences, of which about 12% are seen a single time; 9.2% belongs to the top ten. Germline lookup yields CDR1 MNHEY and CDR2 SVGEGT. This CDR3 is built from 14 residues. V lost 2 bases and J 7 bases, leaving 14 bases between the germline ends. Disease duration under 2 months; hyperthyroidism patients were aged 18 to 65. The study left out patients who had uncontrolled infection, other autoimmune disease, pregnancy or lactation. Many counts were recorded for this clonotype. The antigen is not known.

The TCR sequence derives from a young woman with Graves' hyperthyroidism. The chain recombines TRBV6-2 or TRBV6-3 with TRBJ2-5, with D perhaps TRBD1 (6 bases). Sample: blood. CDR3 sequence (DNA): TGTGCCAGCAGTTACGACAGGAGCGGAGGGACCCAGTACTTC. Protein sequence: CASSYDRSGGTQYF.